These 3 T cell receptor beta chains were sequenced from one sample in a study of blood T cells in healthy people across ages. A sample-barcoded 5' primer and a J-beta primer mix were used in a second PCR of about 7 to 12 cycles. MiXCR, applied by TCRdb to the 5' RACE reads, yields one record per CDR3 protein. This sample has hundreds of thousands of distinct CDR3 sequences, with about 59% found just once. Sequenced input: blood. The origin of the receptors is a man aged 30-40 years in good health.

The CDR3 is CASSFTYGYTF. In DNA, the CDR3 is TGTGCCAGCAGTTTTACTTATGGCTACACCTTC. V usage is TRBV28 and J usage is TRBJ1-2; no clear D. The germline V and J ends were trimmed by 3 bases and 5 bases, with 4 bases remaining between them. This CDR3 is 11 amino acids long. CDR1 is MDHEN, CDR2 SYDVKM, per germline.

This clonotype has only one observation. The chain joins TRBV7-2 to TRBJ1-2; 7 bases align to TRBD1. This CDR3 spans 14 amino acids. Per the germline V gene, CDR1 is SGHTA and CDR2 is FQGNSA. V was clipped by 3 bases and J by 1 base; unmatched bases: 2. In nucleotides, the CDR3 is TGTGCCAGCAGCTTTGGGACAGTTAACTATGGCTACACCTTC. Translating it yields CASSFGTVNYGYTF.

This clonotype was seen repeatedly, ten times or more. V usage is TRBV4-1 and J usage is TRBJ2-5; 14 positions match TRBD2. V gave up 1 base and J gave up 0 bases; unmatched junction bases: 1. CDR3 size: 17 residues. Per germline, CDR1 MGHRA and CDR2 YSYEKL. CDR3 DNA: TGCGCCAGCAGCCAAGGGACTAGCGGGGGGTACCAAGAGACCCAGTACTTC. Translated, it gives CASSQGTSGGYQETQYF.